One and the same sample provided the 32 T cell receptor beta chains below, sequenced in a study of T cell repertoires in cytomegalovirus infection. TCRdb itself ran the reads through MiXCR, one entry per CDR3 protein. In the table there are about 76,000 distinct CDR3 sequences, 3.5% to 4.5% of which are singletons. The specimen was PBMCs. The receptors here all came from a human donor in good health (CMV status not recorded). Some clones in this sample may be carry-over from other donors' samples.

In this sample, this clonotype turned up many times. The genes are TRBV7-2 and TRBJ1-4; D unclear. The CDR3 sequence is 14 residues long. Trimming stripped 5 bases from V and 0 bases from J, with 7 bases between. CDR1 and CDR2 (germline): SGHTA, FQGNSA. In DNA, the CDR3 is TGTGCCAGCAGCCACGTAGCAACTAATGAAAAACTGTTTTTT. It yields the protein CASSHVATNEKLFF.

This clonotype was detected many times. The CDR3 reads CASSPPTGREKLFF. CDR3 bases: TGTGCCAGCTCACCCCCCACAGGCAGAGAAAAACTGTTTTTT. This chain joins TRBV18 and TRBJ1-4, with a possible D match to TRBD1 (5 bases). V lost 3 bases and J lost 8, with 13 bases in between. The CDR3 is 14 residues long. Germline lookup yields CDR1 KGHSH and CDR2 LQKENI.

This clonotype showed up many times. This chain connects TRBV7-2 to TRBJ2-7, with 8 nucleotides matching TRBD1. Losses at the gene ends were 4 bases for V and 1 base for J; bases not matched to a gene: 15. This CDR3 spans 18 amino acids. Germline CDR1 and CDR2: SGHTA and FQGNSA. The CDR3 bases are TGTGCCAGCAGCTCACCGAGGGGAGGCAGGGGGCTGTCCTACGAGCAGTACTTC. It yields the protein CASSSPRGGRGLSYEQYF.

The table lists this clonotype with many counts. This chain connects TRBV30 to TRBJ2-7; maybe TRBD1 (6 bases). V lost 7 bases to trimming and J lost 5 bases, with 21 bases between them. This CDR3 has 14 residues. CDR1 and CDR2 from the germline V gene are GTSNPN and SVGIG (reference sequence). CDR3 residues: CAYLTGRLDNEQYF. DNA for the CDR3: TGTGCCTACTTAACAGGGCGTCTCGACAACGAGCAGTACTTC.

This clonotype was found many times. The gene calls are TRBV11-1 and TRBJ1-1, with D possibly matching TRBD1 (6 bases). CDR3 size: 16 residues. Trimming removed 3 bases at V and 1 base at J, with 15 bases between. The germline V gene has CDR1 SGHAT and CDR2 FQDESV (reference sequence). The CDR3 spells CASSFGGGAENTEAFF. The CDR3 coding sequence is TGTGCCAGCAGCTTTGGTGGGGGCGCGGAGAACACTGAAGCTTTCTTT. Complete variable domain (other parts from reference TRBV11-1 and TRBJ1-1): EAEVAQSPRYKITEKSQAVAFWCDPISGHATLYWYRQILGQGPELLVQFQDESVVDDSQLPKDRFSAERLKGVDSTLKIQPAELGDSAMYLCASSFGGGAENTEAFFGQGTRLTVV.

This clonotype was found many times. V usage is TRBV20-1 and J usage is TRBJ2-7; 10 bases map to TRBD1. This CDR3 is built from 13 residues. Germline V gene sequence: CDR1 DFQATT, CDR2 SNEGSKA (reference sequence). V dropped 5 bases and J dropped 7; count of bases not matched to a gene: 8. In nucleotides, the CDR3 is TGCAGTGCTTCTCAGGACAGGGGGGGAGAGCAGTACTTC. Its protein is CSASQDRGGEQYF.

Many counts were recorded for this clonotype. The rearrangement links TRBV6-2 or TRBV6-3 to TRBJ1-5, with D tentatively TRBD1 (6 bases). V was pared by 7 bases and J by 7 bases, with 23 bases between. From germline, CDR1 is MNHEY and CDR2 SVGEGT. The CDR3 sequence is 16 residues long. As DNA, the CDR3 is TGTGCCAGCACCAATCCGAGAGGGGGGAAAGAACAGCCCCAGCATTTT. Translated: CASTNPRGGKEQPQHF.

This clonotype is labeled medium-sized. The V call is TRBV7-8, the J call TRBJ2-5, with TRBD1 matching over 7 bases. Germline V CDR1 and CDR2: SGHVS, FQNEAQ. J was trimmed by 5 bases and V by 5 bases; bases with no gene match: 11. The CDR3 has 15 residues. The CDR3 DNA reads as TGTGCCAGCAGCCCGCCGACAGGGACGGGGGAGACCCAGTACTTC. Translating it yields CASSPPTGTGETQYF. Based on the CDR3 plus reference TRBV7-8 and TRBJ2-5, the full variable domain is GAGVSQSPRYKVAKRGQDVALRCDPISGHVSLFWYQQALGQGPEFLTYFQNEAQLDKSGLPSDRFFAERPEGSVSTLKIQRTQQEDSAVYLCASSPPTGTGETQYFGPGTRLLVL.

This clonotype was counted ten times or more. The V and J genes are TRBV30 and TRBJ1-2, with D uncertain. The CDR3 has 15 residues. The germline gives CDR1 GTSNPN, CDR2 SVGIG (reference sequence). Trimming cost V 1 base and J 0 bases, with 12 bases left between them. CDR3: CAWSEKGAPNYGYTF. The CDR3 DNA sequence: TGTGCCTGGAGTGAGAAGGGAGCACCTAACTATGGCTACACCTTC.

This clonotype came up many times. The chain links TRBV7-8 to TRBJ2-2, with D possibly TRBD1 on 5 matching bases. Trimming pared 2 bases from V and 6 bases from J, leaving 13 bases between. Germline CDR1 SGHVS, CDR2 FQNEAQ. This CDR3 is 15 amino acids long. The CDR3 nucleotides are TGTGCCAGCAGCTTACGAATAGGGGTCCCCGGGGAGCTGTTTTTT. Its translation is CASSLRIGVPGELFF.

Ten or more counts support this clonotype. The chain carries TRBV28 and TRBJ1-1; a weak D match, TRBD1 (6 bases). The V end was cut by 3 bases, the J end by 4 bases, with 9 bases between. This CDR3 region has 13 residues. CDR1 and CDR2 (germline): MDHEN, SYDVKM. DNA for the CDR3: TGTGCCAGCAGTTTTTACAGGGCCACTGAAGCTTTCTTT. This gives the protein CASSFYRATEAFF.

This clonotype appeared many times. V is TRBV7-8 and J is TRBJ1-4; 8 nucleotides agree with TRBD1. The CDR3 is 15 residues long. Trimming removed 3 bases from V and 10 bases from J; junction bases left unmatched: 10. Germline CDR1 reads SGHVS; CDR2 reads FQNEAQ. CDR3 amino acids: CASSFFSGGEGKLFF. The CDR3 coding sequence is TGTGCCAGCAGCTTTTTCTCAGGGGGCGAGGGAAAACTGTTTTTT.

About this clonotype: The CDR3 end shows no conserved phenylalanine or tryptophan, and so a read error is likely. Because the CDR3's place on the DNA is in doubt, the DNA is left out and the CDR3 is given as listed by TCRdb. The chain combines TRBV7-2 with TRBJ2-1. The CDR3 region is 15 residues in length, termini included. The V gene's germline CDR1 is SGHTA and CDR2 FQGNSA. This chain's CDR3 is CASSQNGDSYNEQLL.

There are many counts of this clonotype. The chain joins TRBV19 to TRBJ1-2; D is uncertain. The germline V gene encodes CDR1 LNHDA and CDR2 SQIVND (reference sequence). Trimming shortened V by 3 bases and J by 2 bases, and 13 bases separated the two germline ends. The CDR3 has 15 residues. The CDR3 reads CASSMVGRKNYGYTF. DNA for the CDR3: TGTGCCAGTAGTATGGTAGGGCGAAAGAACTATGGCTACACCTTC.

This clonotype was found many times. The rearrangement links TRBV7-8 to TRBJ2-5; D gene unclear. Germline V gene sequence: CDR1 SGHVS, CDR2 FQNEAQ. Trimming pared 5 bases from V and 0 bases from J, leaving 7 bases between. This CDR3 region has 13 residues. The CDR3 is CASSLLHQETQYF. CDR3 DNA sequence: TGTGCCAGCAGCCTCCTCCACCAAGAGACCCAGTACTTC. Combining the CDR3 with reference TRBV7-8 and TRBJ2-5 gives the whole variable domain GAGVSQSPRYKVAKRGQDVALRCDPISGHVSLFWYQQALGQGPEFLTYFQNEAQLDKSGLPSDRFFAERPEGSVSTLKIQRTQQEDSAVYLCASSLLHQETQYFGPGTRLLVL.

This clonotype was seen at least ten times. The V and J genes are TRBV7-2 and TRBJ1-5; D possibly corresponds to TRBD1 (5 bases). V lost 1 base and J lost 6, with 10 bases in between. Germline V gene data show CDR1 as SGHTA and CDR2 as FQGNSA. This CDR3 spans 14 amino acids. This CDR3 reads CASSLVRVAQPQHF. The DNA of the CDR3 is TGTGCCAGCAGCTTAGTCAGGGTAGCTCAGCCCCAGCATTTT.

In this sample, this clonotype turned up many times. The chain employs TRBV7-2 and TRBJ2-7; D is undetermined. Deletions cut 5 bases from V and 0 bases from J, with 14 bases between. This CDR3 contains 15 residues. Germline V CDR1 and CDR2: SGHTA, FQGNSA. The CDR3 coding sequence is TGTGCCAGCAGCCCCCAGGACGTCAGCTCCTACGAGCAGTACTTC. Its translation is CASSPQDVSSYEQYF.

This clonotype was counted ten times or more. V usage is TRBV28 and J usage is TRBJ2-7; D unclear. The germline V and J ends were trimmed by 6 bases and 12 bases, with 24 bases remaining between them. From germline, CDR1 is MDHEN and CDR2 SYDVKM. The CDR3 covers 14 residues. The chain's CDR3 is CASSYGVWSGNRYF. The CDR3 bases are TGTGCCAGCAGCTACGGCGTTTGGTCCGGCAATCGGTACTTC.

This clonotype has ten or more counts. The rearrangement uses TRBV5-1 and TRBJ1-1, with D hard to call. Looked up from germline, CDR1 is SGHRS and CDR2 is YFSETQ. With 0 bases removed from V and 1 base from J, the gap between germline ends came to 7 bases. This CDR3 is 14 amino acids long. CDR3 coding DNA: TGCGCCAGCAGCTTGGATGGACCGAACACTGAAGCTTTCTTT. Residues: CASSLDGPNTEAFF.

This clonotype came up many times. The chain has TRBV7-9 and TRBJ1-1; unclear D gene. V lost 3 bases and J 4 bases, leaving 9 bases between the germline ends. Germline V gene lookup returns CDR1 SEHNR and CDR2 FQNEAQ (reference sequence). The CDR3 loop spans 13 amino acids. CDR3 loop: CASSLREGTEAFF. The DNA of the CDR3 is TGTGCCAGCAGCTTGAGGGAAGGCACTGAAGCTTTCTTT.

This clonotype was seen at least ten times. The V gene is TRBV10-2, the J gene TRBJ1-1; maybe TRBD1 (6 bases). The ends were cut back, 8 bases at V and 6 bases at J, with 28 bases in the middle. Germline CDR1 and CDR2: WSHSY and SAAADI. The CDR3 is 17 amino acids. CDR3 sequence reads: CASVPPSWGQYSAEAFF. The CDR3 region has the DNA TGCGCCAGCGTGCCCCCGTCCTGGGGACAATATAGCGCTGAAGCTTTCTTT.

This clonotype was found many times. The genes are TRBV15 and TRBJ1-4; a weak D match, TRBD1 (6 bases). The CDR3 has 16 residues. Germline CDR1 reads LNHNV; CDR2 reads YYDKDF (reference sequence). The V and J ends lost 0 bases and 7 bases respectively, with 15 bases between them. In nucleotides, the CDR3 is TGTGCCACCAGCAGAGAGGGGCCAGGGGTTGGTGAAAAACTGTTTTTT. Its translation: CATSREGPGVGEKLFF. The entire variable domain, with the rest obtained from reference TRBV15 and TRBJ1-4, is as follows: DAMVIQNPRYQVTQFGKPVTLSCSQTLNHNVMYWYQQKSSQAPKLLFHYYDKDFNNEADTPDNFQSRRPNTSFCFLDIRSPGLGDTAMYLCATSREGPGVGEKLFFGSGTQLSVL.

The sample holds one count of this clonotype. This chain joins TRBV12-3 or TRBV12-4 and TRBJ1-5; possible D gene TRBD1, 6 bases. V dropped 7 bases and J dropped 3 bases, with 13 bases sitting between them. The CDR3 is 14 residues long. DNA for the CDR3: TGTGCCAGCAAACAGGGAGGCCCCAATCAGCCCCAGCATTTT. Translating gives CASKQGGPNQPQHF.

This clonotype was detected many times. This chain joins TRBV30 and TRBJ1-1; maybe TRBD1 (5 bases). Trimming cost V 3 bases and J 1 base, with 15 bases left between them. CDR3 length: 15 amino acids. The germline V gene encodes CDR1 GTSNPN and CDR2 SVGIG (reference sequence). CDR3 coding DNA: TGTGCCTGGAGCCCCTGGGGGGGACCGAACACTGAAGCTTTCTTT. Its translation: CAWSPWGGPNTEAFF.

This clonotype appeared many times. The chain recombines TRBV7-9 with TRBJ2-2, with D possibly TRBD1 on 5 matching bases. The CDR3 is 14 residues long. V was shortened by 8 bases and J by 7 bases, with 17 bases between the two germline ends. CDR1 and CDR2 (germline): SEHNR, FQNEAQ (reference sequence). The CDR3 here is CASPNKGIIGELFF. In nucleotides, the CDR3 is TGTGCCAGCCCGAACAAGGGGATTATCGGGGAGCTGTTTTTT.

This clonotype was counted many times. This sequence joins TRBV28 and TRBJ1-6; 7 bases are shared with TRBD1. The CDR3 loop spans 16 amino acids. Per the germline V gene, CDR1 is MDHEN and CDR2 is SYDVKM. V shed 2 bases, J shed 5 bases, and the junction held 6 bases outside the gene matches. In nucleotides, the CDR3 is TGTGCCAGCAGTTTACCGCCGACAGGGAATAATTCACCCCTCCACTTT. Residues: CASSLPPTGNNSPLHF.

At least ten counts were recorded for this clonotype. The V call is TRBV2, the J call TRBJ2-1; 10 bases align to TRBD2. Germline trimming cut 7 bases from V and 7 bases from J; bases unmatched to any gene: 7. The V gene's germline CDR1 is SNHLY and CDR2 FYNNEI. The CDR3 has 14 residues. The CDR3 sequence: CASTGASGGNEQFF. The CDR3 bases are TGTGCCAGCACCGGGGCTAGCGGGGGAAATGAGCAGTTCTTC.

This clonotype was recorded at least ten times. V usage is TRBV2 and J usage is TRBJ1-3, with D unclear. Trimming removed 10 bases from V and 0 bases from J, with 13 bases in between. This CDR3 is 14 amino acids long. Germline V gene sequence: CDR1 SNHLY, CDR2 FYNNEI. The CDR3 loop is CAILTVFSGNTIYF. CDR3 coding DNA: TGTGCCATATTGACCGTTTTCTCTGGAAACACCATATATTTT.

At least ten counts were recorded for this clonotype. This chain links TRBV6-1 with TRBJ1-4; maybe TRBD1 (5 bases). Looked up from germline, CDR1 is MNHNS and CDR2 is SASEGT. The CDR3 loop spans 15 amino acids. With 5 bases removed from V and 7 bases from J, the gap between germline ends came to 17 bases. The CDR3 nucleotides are TGTGCCAGCAGTTCTCCAACGCAGGGCGGTGAAAAACTGTTTTTT. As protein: CASSSPTQGGEKLFF.

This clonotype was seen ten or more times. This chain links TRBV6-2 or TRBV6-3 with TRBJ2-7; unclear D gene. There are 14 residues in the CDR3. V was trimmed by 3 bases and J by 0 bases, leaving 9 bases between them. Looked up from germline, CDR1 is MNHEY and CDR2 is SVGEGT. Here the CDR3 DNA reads TGTGCCAGCAGTTATGCTGTACTCTCCTACGAGCAGTACTTC. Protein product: CASSYAVLSYEQYF.

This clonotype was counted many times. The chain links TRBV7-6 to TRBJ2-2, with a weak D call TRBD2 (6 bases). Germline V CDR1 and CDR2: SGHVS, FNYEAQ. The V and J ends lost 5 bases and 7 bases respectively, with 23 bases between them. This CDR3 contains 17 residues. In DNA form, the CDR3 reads TGTGCCAGCAGCCCCGTCCTTCCGGGAGTATCGAGCGGGGAGCTGTTTTTT. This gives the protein CASSPVLPGVSSGELFF.

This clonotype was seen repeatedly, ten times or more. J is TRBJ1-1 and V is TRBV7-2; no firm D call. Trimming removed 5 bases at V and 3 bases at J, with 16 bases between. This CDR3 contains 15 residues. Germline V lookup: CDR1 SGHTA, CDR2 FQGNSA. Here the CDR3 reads CASSTPYGGYTEAFF. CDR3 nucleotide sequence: TGTGCCAGCAGCACTCCGTACGGAGGATACACTGAAGCTTTCTTT.